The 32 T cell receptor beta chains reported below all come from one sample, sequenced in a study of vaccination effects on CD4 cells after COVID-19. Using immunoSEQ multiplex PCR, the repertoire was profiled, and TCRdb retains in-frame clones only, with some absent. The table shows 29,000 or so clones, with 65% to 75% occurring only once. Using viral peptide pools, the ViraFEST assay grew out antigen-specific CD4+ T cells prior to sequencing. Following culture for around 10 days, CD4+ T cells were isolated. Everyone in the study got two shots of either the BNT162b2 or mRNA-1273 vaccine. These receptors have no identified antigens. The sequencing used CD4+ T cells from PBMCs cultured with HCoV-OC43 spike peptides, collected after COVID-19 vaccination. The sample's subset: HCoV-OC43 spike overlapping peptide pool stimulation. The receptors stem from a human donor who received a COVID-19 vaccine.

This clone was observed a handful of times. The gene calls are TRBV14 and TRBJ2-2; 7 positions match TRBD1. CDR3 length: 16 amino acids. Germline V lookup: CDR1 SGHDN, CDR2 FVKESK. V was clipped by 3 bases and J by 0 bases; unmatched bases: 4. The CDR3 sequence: CASSQRTGSNTGELFF. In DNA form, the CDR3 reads TGTGCCAGCAGCCAGAGGACAGGATCGAACACCGGGGAGCTGTTTTTT.

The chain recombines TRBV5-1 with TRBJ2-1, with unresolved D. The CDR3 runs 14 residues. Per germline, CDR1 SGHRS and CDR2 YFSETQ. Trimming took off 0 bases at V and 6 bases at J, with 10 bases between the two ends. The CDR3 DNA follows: TGCGCCAGCAGCTTGGGACCGGCCAGCAATGAGCAGTTCTTC. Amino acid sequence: CASSLGPASNEQFF.

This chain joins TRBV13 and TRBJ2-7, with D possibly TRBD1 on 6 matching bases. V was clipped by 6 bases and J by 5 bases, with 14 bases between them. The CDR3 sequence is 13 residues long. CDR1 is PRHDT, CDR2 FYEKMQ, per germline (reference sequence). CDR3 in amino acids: CASRFRDINEQYF. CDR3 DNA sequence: TGTGCCAGCAGGTTCCGGGACATAAACGAGCAGTACTTC.

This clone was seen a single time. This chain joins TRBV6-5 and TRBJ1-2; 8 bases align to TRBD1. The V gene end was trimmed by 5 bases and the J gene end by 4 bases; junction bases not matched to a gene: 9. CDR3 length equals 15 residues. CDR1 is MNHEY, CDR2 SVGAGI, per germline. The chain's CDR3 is CASSMEGQGAYGYTF. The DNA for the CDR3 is TGTGCCAGCAGTATGGAAGGGCAGGGGGCCTATGGCTACACCTTC.

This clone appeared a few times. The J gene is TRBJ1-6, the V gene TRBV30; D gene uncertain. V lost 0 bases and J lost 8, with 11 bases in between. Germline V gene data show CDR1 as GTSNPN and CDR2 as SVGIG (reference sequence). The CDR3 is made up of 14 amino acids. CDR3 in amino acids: CAWSVAHGDSPLHF. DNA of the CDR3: TGTGCCTGGAGTGTCGCACACGGGGATTCACCCCTCCACTTT.

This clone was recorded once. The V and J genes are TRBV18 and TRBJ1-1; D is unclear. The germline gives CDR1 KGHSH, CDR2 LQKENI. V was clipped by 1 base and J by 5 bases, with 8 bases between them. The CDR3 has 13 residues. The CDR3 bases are TGTGCCAGCTCACCACAGGGCACGACTGAAGCTTTCTTT. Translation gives CASSPQGTTEAFF. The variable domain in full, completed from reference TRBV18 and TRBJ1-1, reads NAGVMQNPRHLVRRRGQEARLRCSPMKGHSHVYWYRQLPEEGLKFMVYLQKENIIDESGMPKERFSAEFPKEGPSILRIQQVVRGDSAAYFCASSPQGTTEAFFGQGTRLTVV.

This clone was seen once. CDR3 DNA: TGTGCCAGCAGTTTCCAAATGAACACTGAAGCTTTCTTT. As protein: CASSFQMNTEAFF. This sequence joins TRBV6-5 and TRBJ1-1; no clear D. The CDR3 covers 13 residues. V was cut by 4 bases and J by 0 bases, with 6 bases left in between. Per the germline V gene, CDR1 is MNHEY and CDR2 is SVGAGI.

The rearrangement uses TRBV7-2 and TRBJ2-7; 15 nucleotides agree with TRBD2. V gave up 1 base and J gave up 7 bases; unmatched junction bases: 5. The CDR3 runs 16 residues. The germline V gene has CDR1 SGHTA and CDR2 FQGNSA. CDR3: CASSLEGLAGGREQYF. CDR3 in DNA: TGTGCCAGCAGCTTAGAAGGACTAGCGGGAGGGAGGGAGCAGTACTTC.

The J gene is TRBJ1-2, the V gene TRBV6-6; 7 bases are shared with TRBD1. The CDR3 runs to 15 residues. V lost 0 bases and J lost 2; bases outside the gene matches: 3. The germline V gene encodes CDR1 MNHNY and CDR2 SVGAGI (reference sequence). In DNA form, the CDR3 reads TGTGCCAGCAGTTACTCTGGGACAGCAAACTATGGCTACACCTTC. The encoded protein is CASSYSGTANYGYTF.

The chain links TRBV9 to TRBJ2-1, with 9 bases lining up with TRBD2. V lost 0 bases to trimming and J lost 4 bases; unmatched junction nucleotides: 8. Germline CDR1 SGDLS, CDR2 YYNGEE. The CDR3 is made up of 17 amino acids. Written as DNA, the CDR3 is TGTGCCAGCAGCGTAGACGGTAGCGGGGGTTTTTACAATGAGCAGTTCTTC. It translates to CASSVDGSGGFYNEQFF.

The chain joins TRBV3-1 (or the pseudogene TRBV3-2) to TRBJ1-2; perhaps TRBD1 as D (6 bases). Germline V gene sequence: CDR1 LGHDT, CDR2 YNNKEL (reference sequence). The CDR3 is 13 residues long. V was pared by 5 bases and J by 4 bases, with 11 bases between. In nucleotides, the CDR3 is TGTGCCAGCAGCTCAACAGGGAGCTATGGCTACACCTTC. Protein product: CASSSTGSYGYTF.

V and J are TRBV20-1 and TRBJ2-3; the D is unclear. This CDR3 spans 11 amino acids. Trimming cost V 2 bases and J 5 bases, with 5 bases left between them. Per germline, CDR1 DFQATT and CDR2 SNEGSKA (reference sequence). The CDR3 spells CSARRGDTQYF. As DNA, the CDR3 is TGCAGTGCTAGAAGAGGAGATACGCAGTATTTT.

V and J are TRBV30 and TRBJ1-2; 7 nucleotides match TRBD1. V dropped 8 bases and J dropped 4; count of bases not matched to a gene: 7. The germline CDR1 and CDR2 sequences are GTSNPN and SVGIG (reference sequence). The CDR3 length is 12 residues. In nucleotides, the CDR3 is TGTGCCGGTGTACAGGGGAGCTATGGCTACACCTTC. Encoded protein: CAGVQGSYGYTF. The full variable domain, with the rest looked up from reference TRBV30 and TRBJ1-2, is SQTIHQWPATLVQPVGSPLSLECTVEGTSNPNLYWYRQAAGRGLQLLFYSVGIGQISSEVPQNLSASRPQDRQFILSSKKLLLSDSGFYLCAGVQGSYGYTFGSGTRLTVV.

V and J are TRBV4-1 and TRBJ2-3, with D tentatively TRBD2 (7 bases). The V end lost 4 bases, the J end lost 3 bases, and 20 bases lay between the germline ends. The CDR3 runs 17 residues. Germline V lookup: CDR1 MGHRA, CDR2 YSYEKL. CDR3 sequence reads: CASSRSSSGGGTDTQYF. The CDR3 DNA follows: TGCGCCAGCAGCCGATCCTCTAGCGGAGGGGGGACAGATACGCAGTATTTT.

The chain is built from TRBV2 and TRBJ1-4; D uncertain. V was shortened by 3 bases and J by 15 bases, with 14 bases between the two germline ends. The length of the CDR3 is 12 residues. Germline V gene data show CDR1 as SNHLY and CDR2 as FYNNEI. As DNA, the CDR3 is TGTGCCAGCAGTGAGTTGGACGGGGTGGTGTTTTTT. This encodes CASSELDGVVFF.

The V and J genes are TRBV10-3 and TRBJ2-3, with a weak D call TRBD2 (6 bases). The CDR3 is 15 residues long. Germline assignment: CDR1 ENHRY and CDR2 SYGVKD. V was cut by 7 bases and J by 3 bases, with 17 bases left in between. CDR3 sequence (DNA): TGTGCCATCAAGCACTCCGATGCGGGGACAGATACGCAGTATTTT. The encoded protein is CAIKHSDAGTDTQYF.

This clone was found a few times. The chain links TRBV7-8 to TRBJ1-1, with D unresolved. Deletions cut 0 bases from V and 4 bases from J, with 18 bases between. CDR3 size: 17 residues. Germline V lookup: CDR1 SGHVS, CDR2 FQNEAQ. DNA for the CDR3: TGTGCCAGCAGCTTAGCCGGGATCGGGGTGGCCGCCACTGAAGCTTTCTTT. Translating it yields CASSLAGIGVAATEAFF. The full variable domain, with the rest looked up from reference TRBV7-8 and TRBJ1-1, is GAGVSQSPRYKVAKRGQDVALRCDPISGHVSLFWYQQALGQGPEFLTYFQNEAQLDKSGLPSDRFFAERPEGSVSTLKIQRTQQEDSAVYLCASSLAGIGVAATEAFFGQGTRLTVV.

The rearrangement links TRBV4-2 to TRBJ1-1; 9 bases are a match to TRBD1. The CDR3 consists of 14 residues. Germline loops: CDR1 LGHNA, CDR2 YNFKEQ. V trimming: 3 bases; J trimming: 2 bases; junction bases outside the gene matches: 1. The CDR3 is CASSQGQGNTEAFF. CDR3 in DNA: TGTGCCAGCAGCCAGGGACAGGGCAACACTGAAGCTTTCTTT.

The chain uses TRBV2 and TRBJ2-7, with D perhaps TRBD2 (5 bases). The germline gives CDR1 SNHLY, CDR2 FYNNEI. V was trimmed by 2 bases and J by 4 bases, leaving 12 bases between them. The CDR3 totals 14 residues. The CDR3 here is CASSEYRGGYEQYF. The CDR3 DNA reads TGTGCCAGCAGTGAATATCGAGGAGGTTACGAGCAGTACTTC.

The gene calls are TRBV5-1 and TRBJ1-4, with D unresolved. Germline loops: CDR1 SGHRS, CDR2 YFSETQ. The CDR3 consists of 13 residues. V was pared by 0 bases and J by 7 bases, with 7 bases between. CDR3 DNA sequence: TGCGCCAGCAGCTTGGGACACATTGAAAAACTGTTTTTT. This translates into CASSLGHIEKLFF.

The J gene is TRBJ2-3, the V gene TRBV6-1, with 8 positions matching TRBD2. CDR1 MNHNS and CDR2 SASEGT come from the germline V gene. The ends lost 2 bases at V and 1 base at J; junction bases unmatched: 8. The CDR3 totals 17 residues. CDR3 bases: TGTGCCAGCAGTGAATCCGGACTAGCAGGGGGCACAGATACGCAGTATTTT. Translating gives CASSESGLAGGTDTQYF.

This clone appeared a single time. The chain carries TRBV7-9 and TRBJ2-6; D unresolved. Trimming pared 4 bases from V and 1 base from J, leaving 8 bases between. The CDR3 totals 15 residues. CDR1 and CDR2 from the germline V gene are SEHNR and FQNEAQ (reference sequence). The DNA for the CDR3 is TGTGCCAGCAGCTACCCACGGTCTGGGGCCAACGTCCTGACTTTC. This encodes CASSYPRSGANVLTF.

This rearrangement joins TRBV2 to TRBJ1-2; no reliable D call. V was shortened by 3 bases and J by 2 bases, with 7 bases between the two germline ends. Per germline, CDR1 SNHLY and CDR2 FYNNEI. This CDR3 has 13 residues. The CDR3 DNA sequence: TGTGCCAGCAGTGACGACGGAAACTATGGCTACACCTTC. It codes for CASSDDGNYGYTF.

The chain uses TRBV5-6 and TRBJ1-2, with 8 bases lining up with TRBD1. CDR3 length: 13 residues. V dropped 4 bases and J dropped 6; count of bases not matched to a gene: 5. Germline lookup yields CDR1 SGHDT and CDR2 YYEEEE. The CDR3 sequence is CASSDTGGNGYTF. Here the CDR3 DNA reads TGTGCCAGCAGCGATACAGGGGGGAATGGCTACACCTTC.

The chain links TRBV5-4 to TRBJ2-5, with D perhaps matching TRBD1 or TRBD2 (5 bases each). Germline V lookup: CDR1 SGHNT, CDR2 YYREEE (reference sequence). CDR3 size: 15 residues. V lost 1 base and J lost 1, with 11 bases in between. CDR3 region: CASSLRFGTQETQYF. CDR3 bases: TGTGCCAGCAGCTTGAGGTTCGGGACCCAAGAGACCCAGTACTTC.

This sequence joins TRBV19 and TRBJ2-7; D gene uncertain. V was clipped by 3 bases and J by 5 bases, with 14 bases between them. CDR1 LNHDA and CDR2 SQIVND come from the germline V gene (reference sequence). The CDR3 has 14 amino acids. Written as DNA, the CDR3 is TGTGCCAGTAGTATCTTAGACAAACCCCACGAGCAGTACTTC. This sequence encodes CASSILDKPHEQYF.

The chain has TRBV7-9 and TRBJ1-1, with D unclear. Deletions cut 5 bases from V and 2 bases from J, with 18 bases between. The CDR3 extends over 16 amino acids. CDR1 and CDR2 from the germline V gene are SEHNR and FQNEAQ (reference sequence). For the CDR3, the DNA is TGTGCCAGCAGCCTGGGCCCGCTACGAAAAAACACTGAAGCTTTCTTT. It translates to CASSLGPLRKNTEAFF.

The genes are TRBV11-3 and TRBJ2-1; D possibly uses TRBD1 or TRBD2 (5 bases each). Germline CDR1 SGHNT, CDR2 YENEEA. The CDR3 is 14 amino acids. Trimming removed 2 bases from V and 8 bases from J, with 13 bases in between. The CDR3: CASSLMGVRDEQFF. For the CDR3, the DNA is TGTGCCAGCAGCTTAATGGGGGTCAGGGATGAGCAGTTCTTC.

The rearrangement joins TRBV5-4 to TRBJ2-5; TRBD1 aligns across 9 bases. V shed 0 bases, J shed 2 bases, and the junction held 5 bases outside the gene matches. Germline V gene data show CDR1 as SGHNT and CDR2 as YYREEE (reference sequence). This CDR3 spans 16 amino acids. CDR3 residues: CASSLAGTGTQETQYF. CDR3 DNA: TGTGCCAGCAGCTTGGCGGGGACAGGGACGCAAGAGACCCAGTACTTC. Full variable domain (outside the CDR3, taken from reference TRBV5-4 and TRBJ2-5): ETGVTQSPTHLIKTRGQQVTLRCSSQSGHNTVSWYQQALGQGPQFIFQYYREEENGRGNFPPRFSGLQFPNYSSELNVNALELDDSALYLCASSLAGTGTQETQYFGPGTRLLVL.

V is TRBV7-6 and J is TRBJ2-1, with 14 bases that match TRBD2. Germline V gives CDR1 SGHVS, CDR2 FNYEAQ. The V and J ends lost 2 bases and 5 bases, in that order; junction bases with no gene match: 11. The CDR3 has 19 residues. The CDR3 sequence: CASSLYRGLAGGGNNEQFF. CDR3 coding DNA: TGTGCCAGCAGCTTATACCGAGGACTAGCGGGGGGAGGAAACAATGAGCAGTTCTTC.

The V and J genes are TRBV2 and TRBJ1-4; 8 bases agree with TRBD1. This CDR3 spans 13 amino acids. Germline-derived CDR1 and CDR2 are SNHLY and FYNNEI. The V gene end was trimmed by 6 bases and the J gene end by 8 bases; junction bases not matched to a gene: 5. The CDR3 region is CASRGQVGEKLFF. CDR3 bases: TGTGCCAGCAGGGGACAGGTTGGCGAAAAACTGTTTTTT.

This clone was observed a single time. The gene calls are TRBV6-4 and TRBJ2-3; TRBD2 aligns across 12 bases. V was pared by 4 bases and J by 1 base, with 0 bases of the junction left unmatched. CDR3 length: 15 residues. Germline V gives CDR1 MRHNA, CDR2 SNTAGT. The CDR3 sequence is CASSGTSGGTDTQYF. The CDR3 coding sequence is TGTGCCAGCAGTGGGACTAGCGGGGGCACAGATACGCAGTATTTT.